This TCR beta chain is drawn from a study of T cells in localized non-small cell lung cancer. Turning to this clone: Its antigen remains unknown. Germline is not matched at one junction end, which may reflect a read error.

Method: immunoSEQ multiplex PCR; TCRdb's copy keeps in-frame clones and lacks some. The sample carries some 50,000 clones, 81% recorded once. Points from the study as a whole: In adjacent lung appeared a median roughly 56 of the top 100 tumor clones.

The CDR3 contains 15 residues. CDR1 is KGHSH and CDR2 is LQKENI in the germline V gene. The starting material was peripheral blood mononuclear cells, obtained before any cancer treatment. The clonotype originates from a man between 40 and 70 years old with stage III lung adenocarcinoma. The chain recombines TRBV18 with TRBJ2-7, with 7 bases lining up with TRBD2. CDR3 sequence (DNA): TGTGCCAGCTCACCAATCTGGGGACTATCCTCCGAGCAGTACTTC. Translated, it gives CASSPIWGLSSEQYF.